The text below deals with one T cell receptor (beta chain). A read error may produce the germline difference seen at one junction end. CDR1 is SNHLY and CDR2 is FYNNEI in the germline V gene. This CDR3 comprises 14 residues. The record originates from a study of blood T cell repertoires in COVID-19. Looking at the study overall: Acute and convalescent COVID-19 samples came from the United States, Italy and Spain. Sample material is recorded as cDNA or gDNA derived from T cells, B-cell-depleted T cells, or PBMCs.

In the original workflow: By means of reference gene primer amplification, nucleated cell counts were estimated. The method was immunoSEQ multiplex PCR; TCRdb's version includes in-frame clones alone and lacks a portion of them. V and J calls and clone size are as listed in that table; D and trimming were resolved from the DNA. The table records 470,000 or so clones, around 85% of them present only once. The chain uses TRBV2 and TRBJ1-2; 7 bases align to TRBD1. Material: peripheral blood. The receptor comes from a human donor in a cohort sampled during active COVID-19. CDR3 sequence reads: CASSLFVRQGGAAF. As DNA, the CDR3 is TGTGCCAGCAGTTTGTTTGTGAGACAGGGCGGGGCAGCCTTC. Full variable domain (outside the CDR3, taken from reference TRBV2 and TRBJ1-2): EPEVTQTPSHQVTQMGQEVILRCVPISNHLYFYWYRQILGQKVEFLVSFYNNEISEKSEIFDDQFSVERPDGSNFTLKIRSTKLEDSAMYFCASSLFVRQGGAAFGSGTRLTVV.